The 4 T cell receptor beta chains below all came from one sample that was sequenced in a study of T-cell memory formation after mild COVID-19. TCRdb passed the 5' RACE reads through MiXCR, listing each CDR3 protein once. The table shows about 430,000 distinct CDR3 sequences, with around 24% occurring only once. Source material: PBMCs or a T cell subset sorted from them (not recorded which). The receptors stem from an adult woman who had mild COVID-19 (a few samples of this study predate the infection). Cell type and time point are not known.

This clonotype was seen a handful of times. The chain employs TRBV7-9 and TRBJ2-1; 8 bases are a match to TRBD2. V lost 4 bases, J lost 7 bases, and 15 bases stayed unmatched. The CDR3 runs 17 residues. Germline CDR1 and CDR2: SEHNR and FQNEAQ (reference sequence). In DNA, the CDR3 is TGTGCCAGCAGCTCTGCTAACGGGGGGGCCTTACGAAATGAGCAGTTCTTC. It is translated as CASSSANGGALRNEQFF.

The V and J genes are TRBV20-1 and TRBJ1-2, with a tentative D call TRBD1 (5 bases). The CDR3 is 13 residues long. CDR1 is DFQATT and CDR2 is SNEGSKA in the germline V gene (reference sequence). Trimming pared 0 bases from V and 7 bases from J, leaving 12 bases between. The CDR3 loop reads CSAREWGSGGYTF. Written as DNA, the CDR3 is TGCAGTGCTAGAGAGTGGGGCTCTGGTGGCTACACCTTC.

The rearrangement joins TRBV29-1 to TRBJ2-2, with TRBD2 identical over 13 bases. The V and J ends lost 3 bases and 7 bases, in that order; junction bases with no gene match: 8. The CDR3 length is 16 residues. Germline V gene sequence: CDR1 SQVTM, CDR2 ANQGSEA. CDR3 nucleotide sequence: TGCAGCGTTGATTTTGGCGGACTAGCGGGAGTCGGGGAGCTGTTTTTT. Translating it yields CSVDFGGLAGVGELFF.

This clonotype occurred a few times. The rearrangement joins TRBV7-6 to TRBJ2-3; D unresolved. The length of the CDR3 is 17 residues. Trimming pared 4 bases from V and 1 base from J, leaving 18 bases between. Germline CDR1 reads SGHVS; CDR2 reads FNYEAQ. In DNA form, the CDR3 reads TGTGCCAGCAGCTACCCGGAGTCAGGAGATCGCACAGATACGCAGTATTTT. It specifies CASSYPESGDRTDTQYF. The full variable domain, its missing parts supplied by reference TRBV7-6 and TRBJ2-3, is GAGVSQSPRYKVTKRGQDVALRCDPISGHVSLYWYRQALGQGPEFLTYFNYEAQQDKSGLPNDRFSAERPEGSISTLTIQRTEQRDSAMYRCASSYPESGDRTDTQYFGPGTRLTVL.